The 27 T cell receptor beta chains presented below share a single source sample, sequenced in a study of cytomegalovirus exposure and HLA in healthy donors. The PCR contained 60 Vbeta and 13 Jbeta primers. TCRdb's table, derived via immunoSEQ multiplex PCR, lists solely in-frame clones and lacks some. The sample has around 130,000 clones, around 77% seen once. Sequencing used PBMCs. The receptors were gathered from a man aged 50-60 years in good health and CMV-seronegative.

Only a few counts were recorded for this clone. V gene TRBV16 combines with J gene TRBJ2-2; no clear D gene. The V end was cut by 4 bases, the J end by 3 bases, with 9 bases between. The CDR3 has 14 amino acids. Germline V CDR1 and CDR2: KGHSY, FQNENV. The CDR3 nucleotides read TGTGCCAGCAGCCGTGATCGGGACACCGGGGAGCTGTTTTTT. Amino acids: CASSRDRDTGELFF.

This chain connects TRBV2 to TRBJ2-5; 10 nucleotides match TRBD2. The ends lost 10 bases at V and 4 bases at J; junction bases unmatched: 3. The CDR3 covers 12 residues. The germline CDR1 and CDR2 sequences are SNHLY and FYNNEI. The CDR3 sequence: CATLAGGETQYF. The CDR3 DNA follows: TGTGCCACTTTAGCGGGAGGAGAGACCCAGTACTTC.

The chain joins TRBV7-6 to TRBJ1-3, with 7 bases fitting TRBD1. V lost 5 bases, J lost 0 bases, and 7 bases stayed unmatched. Germline CDR1 reads SGHVS; CDR2 reads FNYEAQ. The CDR3 consists of 16 residues. For the CDR3, the DNA is TGTGCCAGCAGCCCCCACAGGGGAAACTCTGGAAACACCATATATTTT. Amino acid sequence: CASSPHRGNSGNTIYF.

With regard to this clone: In the same sample, other DNA sequences code for this CDR3. This chain joins TRBV5-1 and TRBJ2-1; 8 positions agree with TRBD1. The V segment lost 4 bases and the J segment 3 bases; nucleotides outside the gene matches: 3. This CDR3 comprises 14 residues. From germline, CDR1 is SGHRS and CDR2 YFSETQ. Here the CDR3 reads CASSLGQGYNEQFF. The CDR3 DNA reads TGCGCCAGCAGCCTAGGACAGGGCTACAATGAGCAGTTCTTC.

A word on this clone: This sample includes further DNA sequences coding for the same CDR3. The chain uses TRBV28 and TRBJ2-3; weak D call: TRBD2 (5 bases). From germline, CDR1 is MDHEN and CDR2 SYDVKM. The CDR3 is made up of 15 amino acids. Trimming pared 3 bases from V and 3 bases from J, leaving 13 bases between. DNA of the CDR3: TGTGCCAGCAGTTTGGCGGGCCCGGGGACAGATACGCAGTATTTT. This codes for CASSLAGPGTDTQYF.

Here the CDR3 DNA reads TGTGCCTGGAGTGTAAATATGGGAGGAGAGACCCAGTACTTC. Translation gives CAWSVNMGGETQYF. This chain links TRBV30 with TRBJ2-5, with D tentatively TRBD2 (6 bases). The CDR3 has 14 residues. Germline V lookup: CDR1 GTSNPN, CDR2 SVGIG (reference sequence). The V end was cut by 0 bases, the J end by 4 bases, with 12 bases between.

This clone has only one observation. This chain joins TRBV11-2 and TRBJ2-2; 8 bases are a match to TRBD2. This CDR3 has 16 residues. Germline CDR1 is SGHAT and CDR2 is FQNNGV. Trimming cost V 5 bases and J 6 bases; bases outside gene matches: 11. The CDR3 DNA reads TGTGCCAGCAGCCAAATAGCGGGGACGTCAGCCGGGGAGCTGTTTTTT. This encodes CASSQIAGTSAGELFF.

The rearrangement uses TRBV6-5 and TRBJ1-5; TRBD1 matches at 7 bases. Germline CDR1 reads MNHEY; CDR2 reads SVGAGI. Trimming removed 5 bases from V and 3 bases from J; junction bases left unmatched: 7. This CDR3 has 15 amino acids. The CDR3 coding sequence is TGTGCCAGCAGTCCCGGGACAGCTAACAATCAGCCCCAGCATTTT. Residues: CASSPGTANNQPQHF.

This clone showed up just once. The J gene is TRBJ2-5, the V gene TRBV7-9, with TRBD2 identical over 8 bases. The V segment lost 2 bases and the J segment 4 bases; nucleotides outside the gene matches: 15. The germline V gene encodes CDR1 SEHNR and CDR2 FQNEAQ (reference sequence). This CDR3 contains 18 residues. Written as DNA, the CDR3 is TGTGCCAGCAGCTTATCAGGGACAAGAGCGGGAGTAGGAGAGACCCAGTACTTC. It specifies CASSLSGTRAGVGETQYF.

The chain links TRBV5-6 to TRBJ1-3; the D is unclear. The CDR3 is made up of 14 amino acids. The germline gives CDR1 SGHDT, CDR2 YYEEEE. V gave up 4 bases and J gave up 0 bases, with 8 bases separating them. The CDR3 DNA is TGTGCCAGCAGCCCGGTGAGCTCTGGAAACACCATATATTTT. Its translation is CASSPVSSGNTIYF.

The CDR3 loop is CASSLDGVGYNEQFF. DNA for the CDR3: TGCGCCAGCAGCTTGGACGGGGTGGGTTACAATGAGCAGTTCTTC. The V gene is TRBV5-1, the J gene TRBJ2-1, with a weak D call TRBD2 (5 bases). The V gene's germline CDR1 is SGHRS and CDR2 YFSETQ. V lost 0 bases to trimming and J lost 4 bases, with 11 bases between them. CDR3 length equals 15 residues. Full variable domain (missing parts from reference TRBV5-1 and TRBJ2-1): KAGVTQTPRYLIKTRGQQVTLSCSPISGHRSVSWYQQTPGQGLQFLFEYFSETQRNKGNFPGRFSGRQFSNSRSEMNVSTLELGDSALYLCASSLDGVGYNEQFFGPGTRLTVL.

The chain links TRBV29-1 to TRBJ1-4; 8 bases agree with TRBD1. J gave up 4 bases and V 6 bases, and 7 bases lay outside the gene matches. Germline V gene data show CDR1 as SQVTM and CDR2 as ANQGSEA. The CDR3 has 14 amino acids. The CDR3 DNA follows: TGCAGCGTGGGGAGACAGGGGAGTAATGAAAAACTGTTTTTT. This gives the protein CSVGRQGSNEKLFF.

The chain couples TRBV7-2 to TRBJ2-3; the D gene is possibly TRBD1 (6 bases). CDR1 is SGHTA, CDR2 FQGNSA, per germline. The CDR3 totals 12 residues. With 5 bases removed from V and 6 bases from J, the gap between germline ends came to 9 bases. CDR3 protein: CASSPQGDTQYF. The CDR3 DNA follows: TGTGCCAGCAGCCCGCAGGGGGATACGCAGTATTTT.

This rearrangement joins TRBV5-1 to TRBJ1-1; the match to TRBD1 covers 8 bases. Germline CDR1 SGHRS, CDR2 YFSETQ. The CDR3 is made up of 14 amino acids. Trimming at V came to 2 bases and at J to 1 base, leaving 1 base not matched to a gene. The CDR3 DNA is TGCGCCAGCAGCTTCGGACAGGGGAACACTGAAGCTTTCTTT. The encoded protein is CASSFGQGNTEAFF.

The rearrangement joins TRBV15 to TRBJ2-2; D perhaps matches TRBD2 (5 bases). Trimming stripped 0 bases from V and 0 bases from J, with 11 bases between. The CDR3 sequence is 17 residues long. Germline V gene sequence: CDR1 LNHNV, CDR2 YYDKDF (reference sequence). CDR3 sequence reads: CATSRDLASANTGELFF. CDR3 DNA: TGTGCCACCAGCAGAGATCTAGCCAGCGCGAACACCGGGGAGCTGTTTTTT.

For the CDR3, the DNA is TGTGCCAGCAGATCCTACAATGAGCAGTTCTTC. Amino acids: CASRSYNEQFF. The rearrangement joins TRBV19 to TRBJ2-1; D is unclear. Germline CDR1 reads LNHDA; CDR2 reads SQIVND (reference sequence). Trimming stripped 9 bases from V and 1 base from J, with 4 bases between. CDR3 size: 11 residues.

The V and J genes are TRBV4-2 and TRBJ2-7, with D maybe TRBD2 (5 bases). The CDR3 is made up of 13 amino acids. The germline V gene encodes CDR1 LGHNA and CDR2 YNFKEQ. The ends were cut back, 0 bases at V and 4 bases at J, with 7 bases in the middle. The CDR3 reads CASSQELVYEQYF. The CDR3, as DNA: TGTGCCAGCAGCCAAGAACTAGTTTACGAGCAGTACTTC.

V is TRBV18 and J is TRBJ1-3; 7 bases agree with TRBD1. This CDR3 spans 16 amino acids. The junction had 5 bases not matched to a gene; V was cut back by 3 bases and J by 0 bases. CDR1 and CDR2 from the germline V gene are KGHSH and LQKENI. For the CDR3, the DNA is TGTGCCAGCTCACCCAGGGGGGCTGACTCTGGAAACACCATATATTTT. Translated: CASSPRGADSGNTIYF.

The CDR3 loop reads CASSPRTGRTYGYTF. CDR3 DNA: TGTGCCAGCAGTCCAAGGACAGGGAGGACCTATGGCTACACCTTC. The chain couples TRBV2 to TRBJ1-2; TRBD1 matches 8 bases. Germline V gives CDR1 SNHLY, CDR2 FYNNEI. Unmatched junction bases numbered 9, after V lost 5 bases and J lost 4 bases. The length of the CDR3 is 15 residues.

This clone has only a few counts. The chain links TRBV7-2 to TRBJ2-2, with D tentatively TRBD1 (5 bases). V was shortened by 4 bases and J by 1 base, with 19 bases between the two germline ends. This CDR3 has 18 residues. Germline V gene data show CDR1 as SGHTA and CDR2 as FQGNSA. CDR3 loop: CASSSRTTGHLNTGELFF. DNA for the CDR3: TGTGCCAGCAGCTCCCGCACTACTGGACATCTGAACACCGGGGAGCTGTTTTTT.

The V gene is TRBV7-9, the J gene TRBJ1-5; D gene uncertain. The CDR3 loop spans 14 amino acids. The germline gives CDR1 SEHNR, CDR2 FQNEAQ (reference sequence). The germline V and J ends were trimmed by 5 bases and 0 bases, with 8 bases remaining between them. DNA of the CDR3: TGTGCCAGCAGCGTAACGGGTAGCAATCAGCCCCAGCATTTT. This sequence encodes CASSVTGSNQPQHF.

V is TRBV6-5 and J is TRBJ2-3, with TRBD2 as a possible D gene (6 bases). The length of the CDR3 is 11 residues. V lost 4 bases to trimming and J lost 8 bases, with 7 bases between them. CDR1 and CDR2 from the germline V gene are MNHEY and SVGAGI. The CDR3 is CASSLGGTQYF. CDR3 DNA: TGTGCCAGCAGTTTGGGAGGTACGCAGTATTTT.

This clone was found a few times. The V gene is TRBV7-9, the J gene TRBJ1-1; a possible D gene is TRBD1 (6 bases). Germline CDR1 SEHNR, CDR2 FQNEAQ (reference sequence). Trimming took 5 bases from V and 0 from J, leaving 10 bases between them. The CDR3 is 14 residues long. CDR3 sequence: CASSARQVNTEAFF. CDR3 bases: TGTGCCAGCAGCGCCCGACAGGTGAACACTGAAGCTTTCTTT.

The CDR3 here is CSTGTGAGDYGYTF. CDR3 sequence (DNA): TGCAGCACCGGGACAGGGGCCGGGGACTATGGCTACACCTTC. V is TRBV29-1 and J is TRBJ1-2; 10 bases match TRBD1. The CDR3 is 14 amino acids. Germline values: CDR1 SQVTM, CDR2 ANQGSEA. Trimming removed 8 bases from V and 3 bases from J; junction bases left unmatched: 9.

The chain is built from TRBV18 and TRBJ2-1; 12 nucleotides align to TRBD2. The junction had 4 bases not matched to a gene; V was cut back by 6 bases and J by 4 bases. Germline CDR1 reads KGHSH; CDR2 reads LQKENI. This CDR3 has 15 residues. CDR3 in amino acids: CASSPTSGSYNEQFF. CDR3 nucleotide sequence: TGTGCCAGCTCCCCGACTAGCGGGAGTTACAATGAGCAGTTCTTC. Based on the CDR3 plus reference TRBV18 and TRBJ2-1, the full variable domain is NAGVMQNPRHLVRRRGQEARLRCSPMKGHSHVYWYRQLPEEGLKFMVYLQKENIIDESGMPKERFSAEFPKEGPSILRIQQVVRGDSAAYFCASSPTSGSYNEQFFGPGTRLTVL.

The V and J genes are TRBV6-1 and TRBJ1-2; D is undetermined. Germline V gene sequence: CDR1 MNHNS, CDR2 SASEGT. The CDR3 has 14 amino acids. Trimming removed 0 bases at V and 5 bases at J, with 10 bases between. The CDR3 spells CASSEAPLRYGYTF. Written as DNA, the CDR3 is TGTGCCAGCAGTGAAGCTCCCCTGAGGTATGGCTACACCTTC.

The chain joins TRBV25-1 to TRBJ2-1, with 9 nucleotides matching TRBD2. CDR3 length: 15 amino acids. Losses at the gene ends were 1 base for V and 4 bases for J; bases not matched to a gene: 2. Germline loops: CDR1 MGHDK, CDR2 SYGVNS. This chain's CDR3 is CASSESLAGYNEQFF. In nucleotides, the CDR3 is TGTGCCAGCAGTGAATCTCTAGCGGGGTACAATGAGCAGTTCTTC.